This passage covers 29 T cell receptor beta chains from one sample sequenced in a study of T cell repertoires in cytomegalovirus infection. For these TCRs, the target antigens are not known. MiXCR, applied by TCRdb to the reads, yields one record per CDR3 protein. The data show 900,000 to 950,000 distinct CDR3 sequences, around 30% seen once. Material: cultured CD8+ T cells from PBMCs, obtained from culture after CMV antigen stimulation. The receptors come from a human donor in good health (CMV status not recorded). Some clones in this sample may be carry-over from other donors' samples.

In this sample, this clonotype turned up many times. The chain combines TRBV7-2 with TRBJ1-1; TRBD1 aligns across 7 bases. Germline CDR1 SGHTA, CDR2 FQGNSA. The ends lost 3 bases at V and 5 bases at J; junction bases unmatched: 9. The CDR3 loop spans 15 amino acids. DNA of the CDR3: TGTGCCAGCAGCTTTTTAGGGGGCCGTGGGACTGAAGCTTTCTTT. It encodes CASSFLGGRGTEAFF.

This clonotype appeared a few times. The chain carries TRBV19 and TRBJ2-4; no clear D gene. V lost 2 bases and J lost 3, with 17 bases in between. Germline values: CDR1 LNHDA, CDR2 SQIVND (reference sequence). The CDR3 has 17 amino acids. The chain's CDR3 is CASSITVPPNYKNIQYF. The CDR3 DNA follows: TGTGCCAGTAGTATAACGGTCCCTCCGAACTACAAAAACATTCAGTACTTC.

Note on this clonotype: A read error may account for a junction end that differs from germline. The chain uses TRBV3-1 and TRBJ1-1, with no clear D. The CDR3 extends over 12 amino acids. The V gene's germline CDR1 is LGHDT and CDR2 YNNKEL (reference sequence). CDR3 amino acids: CASSQGITPAFF. The CDR3 DNA sequence: TGTGCCAGCAGTCAAGGAATTACCCCAGCTTTCTTT.

This clonotype was recorded a few times. The gene calls are TRBV2 and TRBJ2-1; D assignment may be TRBD1 or TRBD2 (6 bases each). Trimming removed 3 bases at V and 7 bases at J, with 19 bases between. The CDR3 length is 16 residues. Germline loops: CDR1 SNHLY, CDR2 FYNNEI. The CDR3, as DNA: TGTGCCAGCAGTGACCCCTGGGGGGCCCGGAAGAATGAGCAGTTCTTC. It translates to CASSDPWGARKNEQFF.

This clonotype was detected a few times. The DNA of the CDR3 is TGTGCCAGCACCTCAGACAACCTAGAGGCCAAAAACATTCAGTACTTC. Translated, it gives CASTSDNLEAKNIQYF. J is TRBJ2-4 and V is TRBV12-3 or TRBV12-4; no reliable D call. The CDR3 loop spans 16 amino acids. Trimming cost V 7 bases and J 1 base, with 17 bases left between them.

This clonotype was seen more than once but under ten times. The rearrangement uses TRBV24-1 and TRBJ2-7; tentatively, D is TRBD1 (5 bases). V lost 2 bases and J lost 0, with 10 bases in between. Per germline, CDR1 KGHDR and CDR2 SFDVKD. CDR3 size: 15 residues. This chain's CDR3 is CATSDSRQHSYEQYV. In DNA form, the CDR3 reads TGTGCCACCAGTGATTCGAGACAGCACTCCTACGAGCAGTACGTC.

The chain links TRBV6-2 or TRBV6-3 to TRBJ2-3; D gene unclear. This CDR3 is built from 15 residues. Germline-derived CDR1 and CDR2 are MNHEY and SVGEGT. Deletions cut 2 bases from V and 6 bases from J, with 15 bases between. The CDR3 loop is CASSYGGLWSDTQYF. CDR3 nucleotides: TGTGCCAGCAGTTACGGCGGATTGTGGTCCGATACGCAGTATTTT.

The V gene is TRBV20-1, the J gene TRBJ1-2; the D gene is possibly TRBD1 (5 bases). V was pared by 6 bases and J by 4 bases, with 15 bases between. The germline V gene has CDR1 DFQATT and CDR2 SNEGSKA (reference sequence). CDR3 length: 13 amino acids. CDR3 sequence (DNA): TGCAGTGCCATAGATGACAGCGCCTATGGCTACACCTTC. This translates into CSAIDDSAYGYTF.

The chain combines TRBV7-6 with TRBJ1-1; D is unclear. V was cut by 8 bases and J by 1 base, with 11 bases left in between. The germline CDR1 and CDR2 sequences are SGHVS and FNYEAQ. CDR3 length: 13 amino acids. CDR3 residues: CASSDLRNTEAFF. The CDR3 bases are TGTGCCAGCTCGGATTTGAGGAACACTGAAGCTTTCTTT.

V is TRBV6-1 and J is TRBJ2-7; perhaps TRBD2 as D (5 bases). Germline CDR1 MNHNS, CDR2 SASEGT. The CDR3 extends over 15 amino acids. Trimming removed 5 bases at V and 0 bases at J, with 14 bases between. CDR3 coding DNA: TGTGCCAGCAGTTTTGGGGAGAGTCCCTCCTACGAGCAGTACTTC. This sequence encodes CASSFGESPSYEQYF.

This rearrangement joins TRBV6-5 to TRBJ1-3; TRBD1 aligns across 8 bases. There are 15 residues in the CDR3. Germline values: CDR1 MNHEY, CDR2 SVGAGI. The ends lost 3 bases at V and 3 bases at J; junction bases unmatched: 4. The CDR3 coding sequence is TGTGCCAGCAGTTATGGACAGGGAGGTGGAAACACCATATATTTT. This encodes CASSYGQGGGNTIYF.

As for this clonotype: This could be a read error, since a much larger clone is one nucleotide away. The V gene is TRBV7-9, the J gene TRBJ2-7, with TRBD1 identical over 10 bases. In germline, CDR1 is SEHNR, CDR2 FQNEAQ (reference sequence). CDR3 length equals 14 residues. Trimming took 5 bases from V and 3 from J; bases not matched to a gene: 4. In DNA form, the CDR3 reads TGTGCCAGCAGCCACCGGGACAGGGGCTACGAGCAGTACTTC. Translating it yields CASSHRDRGYEQYF.

This clonotype has more than one count but fewer than ten. The rearrangement joins TRBV27 to TRBJ2-1; 11 nucleotides line up with TRBD2. The V segment lost 3 bases and the J segment 4 bases; nucleotides outside the gene matches: 5. Germline CDR1 reads MNHEY; CDR2 reads SMNVEV (reference sequence). CDR3 length equals 16 residues. The CDR3 nucleotides read TGTGCCAGCAGTTTCACGACTAGCGGGGAATACAATGAGCAGTTCTTC. Translated: CASSFTTSGEYNEQFF.

The chain is built from TRBV7-3 and TRBJ1-1, with 8 positions matching TRBD1. The J segment lost 6 bases and the V segment lost 5 bases, leaving 11 bases of the junction unmatched. The length of the CDR3 is 15 residues. Germline CDR1 and CDR2: SGHTA and FQGTGA. In DNA, the CDR3 is TGTGCCAGCAGCGGTGGACAGGGTTCGGGGGCTGAAGCTTTCTTT. It encodes CASSGGQGSGAEAFF.

As to this clonotype: A junction boundary mismatches the germline segment, possibly from a read error. The chain carries TRBV7-6 and TRBJ2-7; D is unresolved. This CDR3 has 12 residues. Germline loops: CDR1 SGHVS, CDR2 FNYEAQ. The CDR3 nucleotides read TGTGCCAGCAGCTTTGCGACCTACGAGCAGTACTTT. This codes for CASSFATYEQYF.

This clonotype was picked up a small number of times. The chain uses TRBV5-6 and TRBJ2-2; D remains ambiguous. The V end was cut by 2 bases, the J end by 5 bases, with 7 bases between. CDR3 length: 13 amino acids. Germline CDR1 reads SGHDT; CDR2 reads YYEEEE. Written as DNA, the CDR3 is TGTGCCAGCAGCTTCGACCAGACCGGGGAGCTGTTTTTT. Encoded protein: CASSFDQTGELFF.

This clonotype came up a few times. The gene calls are TRBV6-1 and TRBJ2-1, with D possibly TRBD1 on 6 matching bases. The CDR3 has 17 residues. The V gene's germline CDR1 is MNHNS and CDR2 SASEGT. V was pared by 2 bases and J by 0 bases, with 14 bases between. CDR3 bases: TGTGCCAGCAGTGAACCCGCAGGGGCCAGCTCCTACAATGAGCAGTTCTTC. It specifies CASSEPAGASSYNEQFF.

This clonotype was seen a few times. The chain joins TRBV10-3 to TRBJ1-2; 8 nucleotides line up with TRBD1. The CDR3 is 16 amino acids. CDR1 and CDR2 from the germline V gene are ENHRY and SYGVKD. After removal of 6 bases from V and 1 base from J, the junction contained 10 bases not matched to a gene. This CDR3 is CAISVRTGKNNYGYTF. CDR3 coding DNA: TGTGCCATCAGCGTACGGACAGGGAAGAATAACTATGGCTACACCTTC.

The chain has TRBV15 and TRBJ2-1, with 7 bases aligning to TRBD1. V shed 3 bases, J shed 6 bases, and the junction held 8 bases outside the gene matches. This CDR3 has 15 amino acids. Looked up from germline, CDR1 is LNHNV and CDR2 is YYDKDF (reference sequence). Here the CDR3 reads CATSRVRQGLNEQFF. The CDR3 DNA reads as TGTGCCACCAGCAGGGTTCGACAGGGTCTCAATGAGCAGTTCTTC. The entire variable domain, with the rest obtained from reference TRBV15 and TRBJ2-1, is as follows: DAMVIQNPRYQVTQFGKPVTLSCSQTLNHNVMYWYQQKSSQAPKLLFHYYDKDFNNEADTPDNFQSRRPNTSFCFLDIRSPGLGDTAMYLCATSRVRQGLNEQFFGPGTRLTVL.

The chain links TRBV4-3 to TRBJ2-1, with D perhaps TRBD2 (6 bases). Germline V gene data show CDR1 as LGHNA and CDR2 as YSLEER. This CDR3 has 16 residues. Between the trimmed V and J ends, which lost 0 bases and 0 bases, there was a span of 9 bases. CDR3 sequence: CASSQDGGSSYNEQFF. The CDR3 bases are TGCGCCAGCAGCCAAGACGGGGGAAGCTCCTACAATGAGCAGTTCTTC.

As concerns this clonotype: A much larger clonotype is one base distant, so this may be a read error. This chain connects TRBV27 to TRBJ1-6; no reliable D call. This CDR3 comprises 18 residues. Per germline, CDR1 MNHEY and CDR2 SMNVEV (reference sequence). This chain's CDR3 is CASSLNGLEVTYNSPIHF. The CDR3, as DNA: TGTGCCAGCAGTCTCAACGGACTCGAAGTTACCTATAATTCACCCATCCACTTT.

The gene calls are TRBV6-5 and TRBJ2-3; 12 nucleotides align to TRBD1. With 5 bases clipped from V and 4 bases from J, the junction kept 4 bases outside the gene matches. Germline-derived CDR1 and CDR2 are MNHEY and SVGAGI. The CDR3 is 15 residues long. CDR3 amino acids: CASSRDRGLSDTQYF. CDR3 bases: TGTGCCAGCAGTCGGGACAGGGGGCTCTCAGATACGCAGTATTTT.

This clonotype was counted between two and nine times. The V and J genes are TRBV6-1 and TRBJ2-5; 7 bases line up with TRBD2. CDR3 size: 12 residues. J gave up 2 bases and V 7 bases, and 1 base lay outside the gene matches. Germline V CDR1 and CDR2: MNHNS, SASEGT. CDR3 bases: TGTGCCAGCAACGGGGGGCAAGAGACCCAGTACTTC. Protein: CASNGGQETQYF.

The chain couples TRBV4-1 to TRBJ1-1, with TRBD1 identical over 8 bases. V dropped 5 bases and J dropped 1; count of bases not matched to a gene: 6. The CDR3 runs 15 residues. The V gene's germline CDR1 is MGHRA and CDR2 YSYEKL. CDR3 protein: CASSNSGTGNTEAFF. The CDR3 nucleotides read TGCGCCAGCAGCAATTCCGGGACAGGGAACACTGAAGCTTTCTTT.

This clonotype was found once. The junction and the germline gene differ at one end; a read error may be behind it. This chain uses TRBV7-9 with TRBJ2-2; 7 bases fit TRBD1. This CDR3 has 16 amino acids. CDR1 and CDR2 from the germline V gene are SEHNR and FQNEAQ (reference sequence). CDR3 coding DNA: TGTGCCAGCAGCTTACCAGACAGGGCGAACACCGAGGAGCTGTTTTTT. Translated: CASSLPDRANTEELFF.

This clonotype was seen more than once but under ten times. An end of the junction differs from the germline gene, which may be a read error. V usage is TRBV7-6 and J usage is TRBJ2-2, with D tentatively TRBD1 or TRBD2 (5 bases each). This CDR3 is built from 14 residues. Per the germline V gene, CDR1 is SGHVS and CDR2 is FNYEAQ. The CDR3 is CASSLRRGAGELFF. CDR3 sequence (DNA): TGTGCTAGCAGCTTACGCCGGGGCGCCGGGGAGCTGTTTTTT.

The V and J genes are TRBV3-1 and TRBJ2-1; D is ambiguous. The CDR3 runs 14 residues. Germline values: CDR1 LGHDT, CDR2 YNNKEL (reference sequence). Trimming shortened V by 4 bases and J by 2 bases, and 9 bases separated the two germline ends. DNA for the CDR3: TGTGCCAGCAGCCCCGGATCCCCCTACAATGAGCAGTTCTTC. Encoded protein: CASSPGSPYNEQFF.

This clonotype has more than one count but fewer than ten. This chain connects TRBV6-5 to TRBJ1-1; 7 bases agree with TRBD1. Trimming took 6 bases from V and 6 from J; bases not matched to a gene: 7. This CDR3 region has 13 residues. CDR1 is MNHEY, CDR2 SVGAGI, per germline. CDR3 sequence: CASSDTGDSEAFF. In DNA form, the CDR3 reads TGTGCCAGCAGCGATACAGGGGACTCTGAAGCTTTCTTT.

The chain couples TRBV7-6 to TRBJ1-1; D uncertain. The V end lost 4 bases, the J end lost 2 bases, and 11 bases lay between the germline ends. Germline lookup yields CDR1 SGHVS and CDR2 FNYEAQ. The CDR3 extends over 14 amino acids. The CDR3 reads CASSWTEGNTEAFF. The CDR3 DNA follows: TGTGCCAGCAGCTGGACCGAAGGTAACACTGAAGCTTTCTTT.